A single sample gave rise to the 7 T cell receptor beta chains below, sequenced in a study of blood T cells in healthy people across ages. A second PCR, run for roughly 6 to 11 cycles, used a sample-barcoded 5' primer plus a J-beta primer mix. TCRdb independently ran MiXCR on the 5' RACE reads; one entry per CDR3 protein. This table holds some 1.1 million distinct CDR3 sequences, 35% to 45% found once. Sequencing input: blood. The receptors were gathered from a man between 18 and 35 years old in good health.

Only a few counts were recorded for this clonotype. The chain joins TRBV20-1 to TRBJ1-1; D remains ambiguous. Trimming cost V 0 bases and J 7 bases, with 12 bases left between them. Germline-derived CDR1 and CDR2 are DFQATT and SNEGSKA (reference sequence). The CDR3 is 13 residues long. CDR3 amino acids: CSARDKDGLEAFF. Written as DNA, the CDR3 is TGCAGTGCTAGAGATAAGGACGGCCTTGAAGCTTTCTTT.

The CDR3 nucleotides are TGCAGCACCCTCGGGGCCTACGAGCAGTACTTC. Translation gives CSTLGAYEQYF. This chain connects TRBV29-1 to TRBJ2-7; perhaps TRBD2 as D (5 bases). Germline V gene lookup returns CDR1 SQVTM and CDR2 ANQGSEA. The V end lost 8 bases, the J end lost 2 bases, and 10 bases lay between the germline ends. CDR3 size: 11 residues.

This clonotype was found many times. The CDR3 spells CASSVGRGTDGYTF. The CDR3 DNA sequence: TGTGCCAGCAGCGTGGGGCGGGGGACAGATGGCTACACCTTC. The V and J genes are TRBV9 and TRBJ1-2, with 7 bases lining up with TRBD1. The CDR3 sequence is 14 residues long. Germline CDR1 is SGDLS and CDR2 is YYNGEE. J lost 6 bases, V lost 2 bases, and 7 bases had no gene match.

CDR3 nucleotides: TGCGCCAGCAGCTTGACAGCGGGTAGCGGGGAGCTGTTTTTT. Residues: CASSLTAGSGELFF. The V and J genes are TRBV5-1 and TRBJ2-2; perhaps TRBD2 as D (6 bases). CDR1 is SGHRS and CDR2 is YFSETQ in the germline V gene. V lost 1 base, J lost 7 bases, and 11 bases lay in between. This CDR3 spans 14 amino acids.

V is TRBV6-2 or TRBV6-3 and J is TRBJ1-2, with a tentative D call TRBD1 (6 bases). Germline V gene lookup returns CDR1 MNHEY and CDR2 SVGEGT. V lost 4 bases and J lost 7, with 10 bases in between. The CDR3 extends over 12 amino acids. The CDR3 region has the DNA TGTGCCAGCAGTTTCACAGGGTTTGGCTACACCTTC. As protein: CASSFTGFGYTF.

V usage is TRBV2 and J usage is TRBJ2-1, with 7 bases matching TRBD1. Germline V gene data show CDR1 as SNHLY and CDR2 as FYNNEI. The V and J ends lost 7 bases and 3 bases, in that order; junction bases with no gene match: 9. CDR3 length: 15 amino acids. CDR3 DNA sequence: TGTGCCAGCAAGAAAGACAGGGACGGCTACAATGAGCAGTTCTTC. The encoded protein is CASKKDRDGYNEQFF.

This clonotype has more than one count but fewer than ten. This rearrangement joins TRBV3-1 to TRBJ1-2; no clear D gene. Between the trimmed V and J ends, which lost 5 bases and 7 bases, there was a span of 11 bases. Germline V lookup: CDR1 LGHDT, CDR2 YNNKEL (reference sequence). The CDR3 is 12 amino acids. CDR3 nucleotide sequence: TGTGCCAGCAGCTACGCTTCGGGTGGCTACACCTTC. Its protein is CASSYASGGYTF.